This T cell receptor beta chain was retrieved from a study of response to subunit inactivated influenza vaccine. TCRdb used MiXCR to reprocess the RT-PCR reads, holding one entry per CDR3 protein. The top ten clones hold more than 8.5% of a sample with around 530,000 distinct CDR3 sequences, 12% of them seen once. The CDR3 spans 14 residues. Germline V gives CDR1 SGHRS, CDR2 YFSETQ. Trimming stripped 1 base from V and 2 bases from J, with 9 bases between. This chain connects TRBV5-1 to TRBJ2-5; no firm D call. The TCR comes from a man between 50 and 59 years old who received an inactivated influenza vaccine. The starting material was PBMCs from blood, obtained on the day of vaccination. The CDR3 here is CASSLRRPQETQYF. CDR3 nucleotides: TGCGCCAGCAGCTTGCGCAGGCCACAAGAGACCCAGTACTTC.